Shown below are 26 T cell receptor beta chains from a single sample sequenced in a study of blood T cell repertoires in COVID-19. Generated by immunoSEQ multiplex PCR, the TCRdb table keeps only in-frame clones and is missing some. This sample yields approximately 140,000 clones, of which around four fifths are seen a single time; around 2.1% belongs to the top ten. Sequences were obtained from peripheral blood. All receptors derive from a man between 70 and 80 years old with acute or convalescent COVID-19.

The genes are TRBV12-5 and TRBJ1-5, with D perhaps matching TRBD1 (5 bases). The CDR3 is 17 amino acids. The ends were cut back, 6 bases at V and 4 bases at J, with 22 bases in the middle. CDR1 is LGHNT and CDR2 is FRNRAP in the germline V gene. DNA for the CDR3: TGTGCTAGTGGCCTGCGTACGGGTCCCGGGGGAAATCAGCCCCAGCATTTT. Encoded protein: CASGLRTGPGGNQPQHF.

The chain links TRBV19 to TRBJ2-7; 8 nucleotides line up with TRBD2. This CDR3 region has 15 residues. The junction had 11 bases not matched to a gene; V was cut back by 1 base and J by 9 bases. CDR1 is LNHDA, CDR2 SQIVND, per germline (reference sequence). CDR3 in DNA: TGTGCCAGTAGTATAGTAGCGGGGTCCCAAGGCGGGCAGTACTTC. Translated: CASSIVAGSQGGQYF.

The table lists this clone with a count of one. The chain is built from TRBV28 and TRBJ2-6, with 10 bases that match TRBD1. CDR3 length: 20 residues. Per germline, CDR1 MDHEN and CDR2 SYDVKM. Germline trimming cut 5 bases from V and 2 bases from J; bases unmatched to any gene: 15. CDR3 in amino acids: CASSPNMPGQGFTGANVLTF. The DNA of the CDR3 is TGTGCCAGCAGTCCGAACATGCCGGGACAGGGGTTCACTGGGGCCAACGTCCTGACTTTC.

The gene calls are TRBV10-1 and TRBJ1-6; 10 nucleotides align to TRBD1. The CDR3 has 16 amino acids. Germline CDR1 reads WNHNN; CDR2 reads SYGVQD (reference sequence). Trimming at V came to 0 bases and at J to 10 bases, leaving 6 bases not matched to a gene. The CDR3 DNA is TGCGCCAGCAGTGAGTCCCGGGACAGGGGTGCCTCACCCCTCCACTTT. The encoded protein is CASSESRDRGASPLHF.

This sequence joins TRBV6-5 and TRBJ2-3, with 16 bases lining up with TRBD2. The CDR3 consists of 16 residues. The germline CDR1 and CDR2 sequences are MNHEY and SVGAGI. V shed 4 bases, J shed 6 bases, and the junction held 4 bases outside the gene matches. CDR3 sequence (DNA): TGTGCCAGCAGTTCGGGACTAGCGGGGGGGATGGATACGCAGTATTTT. Protein product: CASSSGLAGGMDTQYF.

This clone was seen once. This chain links TRBV15 with TRBJ2-5; 16 bases agree with TRBD2. Germline loops: CDR1 LNHNV, CDR2 YYDKDF (reference sequence). The ends lost 6 bases at V and 10 bases at J; junction bases unmatched: 14. CDR3 length: 17 residues. The DNA for the CDR3 is TGTGCCACCAGTATGGGACTAGCGGGAGGGCCTAGTAGAGACCAGTACTTC. Translation: CATSMGLAGGPSRDQYF. Full variable domain (outside the CDR3, taken from reference TRBV15 and TRBJ2-5): DAMVIQNPRYQVTQFGKPVTLSCSQTLNHNVMYWYQQKSSQAPKLLFHYYDKDFNNEADTPDNFQSRRPNTSFCFLDIRSPGLGDTAMYLCATSMGLAGGPSRDQYFGPGTRLLVL.

This clone has a single count. The chain joins TRBV5-1 to TRBJ2-1, with D tentatively TRBD2 (6 bases). V lost 5 bases, J lost 11 bases, and 20 bases lay in between. Germline CDR1 SGHRS, CDR2 YFSETQ. The CDR3 has 14 amino acids. In DNA form, the CDR3 reads TGCGCCAGCAGTCAGTTGGAGGGAAGGTATCAGCAGTTCTTC. Translation gives CASSQLEGRYQQFF.

This clone has a single count. V gene TRBV6-5 combines with J gene TRBJ2-3; tentatively, D is TRBD2 (6 bases). The V and J ends lost 6 bases and 6 bases respectively, with 10 bases between them. CDR1 and CDR2 (germline): MNHEY, SVGAGI. CDR3 length equals 12 residues. The DNA of the CDR3 is TGTGCCAGCAGGTCGGCGGGGGATACGCAGTATTTT. This codes for CASRSAGDTQYF.

This chain uses TRBV6-1 with TRBJ1-3; tentative D call: TRBD1 (5 bases). Germline V gives CDR1 MNHNS, CDR2 SASEGT. Trimming took 1 base from V and 0 from J, leaving 16 bases between them. The CDR3 is 18 residues long. The CDR3 spells CASSEVSGGVGSGNTIYF. Here the CDR3 DNA reads TGTGCCAGCAGTGAAGTGTCGGGGGGAGTCGGCTCTGGAAACACCATATATTTT.

The chain joins TRBV19 to TRBJ1-5; TRBD1 might be the D (5 bases). V was cut by 3 bases and J by 0 bases, with 12 bases left in between. Germline loops: CDR1 LNHDA, CDR2 SQIVND (reference sequence). The CDR3 is 16 residues long. CDR3 coding DNA: TGTGCCAGTAGTATCAGGACAACATATAGCAATCAGCCCCAGCATTTT. Translated: CASSIRTTYSNQPQHF.

The rearrangement links TRBV11-1 to TRBJ2-2, with 7 bases fitting TRBD2. The CDR3 extends over 15 amino acids. V was clipped by 5 bases and J by 4 bases; unmatched bases: 7. The germline V gene has CDR1 SGHAT and CDR2 FQDESV (reference sequence). The CDR3 DNA follows: TGTGCCAGCAGCCGAAGCGGGATAGGCACCGGGGAGCTGTTTTTT. It encodes CASSRSGIGTGELFF.

The chain recombines TRBV6-1 with TRBJ1-1, with a tentative D call TRBD1 (6 bases). Trimming shortened V by 0 bases and J by 6 bases, and 20 bases separated the two germline ends. Germline assignment: CDR1 MNHNS and CDR2 SASEGT. This CDR3 contains 17 residues. The CDR3 is CASSEALGAPMRAEAFF. The DNA of the CDR3 is TGTGCCAGCAGTGAAGCGCTGGGGGCTCCGATGAGGGCTGAAGCTTTCTTT.

V is TRBV29-1 and J is TRBJ2-1; 8 bases align to TRBD1. V dropped 5 bases and J dropped 8; count of bases not matched to a gene: 5. The CDR3 is 12 residues long. Germline V lookup: CDR1 SQVTM, CDR2 ANQGSEA. The CDR3 spells CSVWQGAHEQFF. In DNA form, the CDR3 reads TGCAGCGTTTGGCAGGGGGCTCATGAGCAGTTCTTC.

A single count supports this clone. The rearrangement uses TRBV7-2 and TRBJ2-7; 9 bases fit TRBD1. The germline gives CDR1 SGHTA, CDR2 FQGNSA. Trimming cost V 5 bases and J 4 bases; bases outside gene matches: 6. The length of the CDR3 is 14 residues. The DNA for the CDR3 is TGTGCCAGCAGCCCCGGGACAGGGAATTACGAGCAGTACTTC. Translation gives CASSPGTGNYEQYF. The full variable domain, rest sourced from reference TRBV7-2 and TRBJ2-7, is GAGVSQSPSNKVTEKGKDVELRCDPISGHTALYWYRQSLGQGLEFLIYFQGNSAPDKSGLPSDRFSAERTGGSVSTLTIQRTQQEDSAVYLCASSPGTGNYEQYFGPGTRLTVT.

The V gene is TRBV28, the J gene TRBJ2-3; TRBD1 might be the D (5 bases). Trimming removed 1 base at V and 0 bases at J, with 8 bases between. The CDR3 runs to 15 residues. Germline assignment: CDR1 MDHEN and CDR2 SYDVKM. The CDR3 bases are TGTGCCAGCAGTTTATTAGGGGTGAGCACAGATACGCAGTATTTT. This gives the protein CASSLLGVSTDTQYF.

This chain links TRBV7-2 with TRBJ1-5; TRBD1 matches at 7 bases. After removal of 5 bases from V and 4 bases from J, the junction contained 5 bases not matched to a gene. The CDR3 has 14 amino acids. CDR1 is SGHTA and CDR2 is FQGNSA in the germline V gene. The CDR3 loop reads CASSLGQLNQPQHF. In nucleotides, the CDR3 is TGTGCCAGCAGCCTGGGACAGCTTAATCAGCCCCAGCATTTT.

The chain recombines TRBV18 with TRBJ2-5; D gene uncertain. Germline V gene sequence: CDR1 KGHSH, CDR2 LQKENI. CDR3 length: 13 amino acids. V dropped 3 bases and J dropped 5 bases, with 10 bases sitting between them. The CDR3 reads CASSPAQLETQYF. The CDR3 DNA sequence: TGTGCCAGCTCACCGGCACAGCTGGAGACCCAGTACTTC.

The rearrangement joins TRBV6-5 to TRBJ1-2; 10 bases map to TRBD1. This CDR3 is 15 amino acids long. With V trimmed by 5 bases and J by 6 bases, 9 bases remained unmatched. Germline CDR1 MNHEY, CDR2 SVGAGI. This CDR3 is CASSNLRQGADGYTF. The CDR3 nucleotides are TGTGCCAGCAGTAACCTCCGACAGGGGGCGGATGGCTACACCTTC.

This chain links TRBV3-1 (or the pseudogene TRBV3-2) with TRBJ2-1, with 10 bases identical to TRBD1. The CDR3 consists of 16 residues. The J segment lost 7 bases and the V segment lost 1 base, leaving 7 bases of the junction unmatched. The germline gives CDR1 LGHDT, CDR2 YNNKEL (reference sequence). The CDR3 region is CASSQGKGQGRNEQFF. The CDR3, as DNA: TGTGCCAGCAGCCAAGGAAAGGGACAGGGGAGGAATGAGCAGTTCTTC.

DNA of the CDR3: TGTGCCAGCGGCCGAGGCTACACCTTC. This gives the protein CASGRGYTF. This rearrangement joins TRBV7-2 to TRBJ1-2; no definite D call. The V and J ends lost 8 bases and 8 bases respectively, with 6 bases between them. The CDR3 sequence is 9 residues long. Germline V gives CDR1 SGHTA, CDR2 FQGNSA.

This clone was observed a handful of times. CDR3 coding DNA: TGCGCCAGCAGCTTGGCTCTGGGAGGAGAGACCCAGTACTTC. It yields the protein CASSLALGGETQYF. V is TRBV5-1 and J is TRBJ2-5; possible D gene TRBD2, 6 bases. Germline lookup yields CDR1 SGHRS and CDR2 YFSETQ. The CDR3 is 14 amino acids. Trimming removed 0 bases at V and 4 bases at J, with 10 bases between.

The V call is TRBV2, the J call TRBJ2-5; 11 positions agree with TRBD1. The CDR3 is 12 residues long. Germline V lookup: CDR1 SNHLY, CDR2 FYNNEI. The V and J ends lost 10 bases and 5 bases, in that order; junction bases with no gene match: 3. Here the CDR3 DNA reads TGTGCCACCCGGGACAGGGGGGAGACCCAGTACTTC. This codes for CATRDRGETQYF.

As regards this clone: The germline gene is not matched at one end of the junction; a read error may be the cause. The chain has TRBV7-7 and TRBJ2-6; D may be TRBD2 (5 bases). The CDR3 is made up of 15 amino acids. Per germline, CDR1 SSHAT and CDR2 FNYEAQ (reference sequence). The CDR3 loop reads CASSPGLSGANVLTF. The CDR3 DNA reads as TGTGCTAGCAGCCCAGGACTCTCTGGGGCCAACGTCCTGACTTTC.

The genes are TRBV19 and TRBJ1-3; 7 positions agree with TRBD1. The CDR3 is made up of 17 amino acids. Germline CDR1 is LNHDA and CDR2 is SQIVND (reference sequence). V shed 5 bases and J 1 base; nucleotides not matched to a gene: 11. The CDR3 nucleotides read TGTGCCAGTAGTCGTCCGGACAGGTTGAGATCTGGAAACACCATATATTTT. Translation: CASSRPDRLRSGNTIYF.

The chain has TRBV9 and TRBJ2-3; 10 nucleotides align to TRBD2. J was trimmed by 4 bases and V by 4 bases; bases with no gene match: 9. The CDR3 is 16 amino acids. Germline V CDR1 and CDR2: SGDLS, YYNGEE. The chain's CDR3 is CASSPGASGGSDTQYF. In DNA, the CDR3 is TGTGCCAGCAGCCCCGGGGCTAGCGGGGGATCAGATACGCAGTATTTT.

The V call is TRBV7-3, the J call TRBJ1-1; a possible D gene is TRBD1 (5 bases). The V end lost 5 bases, the J end lost 4 bases, and 11 bases lay between the germline ends. Germline CDR1 SGHTA, CDR2 FQGTGA. This CDR3 contains 13 residues. CDR3: CASSLSGGTEAFF. In DNA form, the CDR3 reads TGTGCCAGCAGCCTTTCGGGGGGCACTGAAGCTTTCTTT.